This section outlines one TCR beta chain sequence together with its context. This entry belongs to a study of blood T cell repertoires in COVID-19. V was trimmed by 4 bases and J by 4 bases, leaving 14 bases between them. Germline V gene data show CDR1 as SGHTA and CDR2 as FQGTGA. The CDR3 sequence is 14 residues long. The table came from immunoSEQ multiplex PCR; TCRdb's copy has only in-frame clones and leaves some out. This sample has hundreds of thousands of clones, with about 82% found just once. The sample was PBMCs or T cells enriched from blood (not recorded which). V usage is TRBV7-3 and J usage is TRBJ2-7; the D gene is possibly TRBD1 (6 bases). This TCR came from a woman aged 45-59 years who had recovered from COVID-19. The CDR3 sequence: CASSSPRDTYEQYF. For the CDR3, the DNA is TGTGCCAGCAGCTCTCCCCGGGACACTTACGAGCAGTACTTC.